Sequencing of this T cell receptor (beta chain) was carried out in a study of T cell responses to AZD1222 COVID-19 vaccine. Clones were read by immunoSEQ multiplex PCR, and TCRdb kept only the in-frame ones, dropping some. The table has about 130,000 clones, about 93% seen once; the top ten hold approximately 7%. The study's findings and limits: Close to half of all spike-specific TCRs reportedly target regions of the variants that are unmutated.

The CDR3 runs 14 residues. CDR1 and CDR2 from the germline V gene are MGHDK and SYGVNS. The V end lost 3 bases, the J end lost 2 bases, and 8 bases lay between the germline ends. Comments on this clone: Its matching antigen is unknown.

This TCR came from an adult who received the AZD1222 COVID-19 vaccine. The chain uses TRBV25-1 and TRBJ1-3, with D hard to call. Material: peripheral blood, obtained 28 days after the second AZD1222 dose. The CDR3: CASSDPRTGNTIYF. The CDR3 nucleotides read TGTGCCAGCAGTGACCCGCGGACTGGAAACACCATATATTTT.